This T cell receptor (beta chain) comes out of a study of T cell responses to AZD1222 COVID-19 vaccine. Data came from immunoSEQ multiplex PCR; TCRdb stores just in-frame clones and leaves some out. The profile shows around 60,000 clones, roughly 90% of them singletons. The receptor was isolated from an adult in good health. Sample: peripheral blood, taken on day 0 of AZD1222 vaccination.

CDR3 in amino acids: CAWSVRTNQPQHF. DNA for the CDR3: TGTGCCTGGAGTGTACGGACCAATCAGCCCCAGCATTTT. The chain carries TRBV30 and TRBJ1-5, with D hard to call. From germline, CDR1 is GTSNPN and CDR2 SVGIG (reference sequence). This CDR3 is built from 13 residues. The V end lost 0 bases, the J end lost 3 bases, and 6 bases lay between the germline ends.